These T cell receptor beta chains were read from a single sample in a study of blood T cell repertoires in COVID-19. Clones were sequenced by immunoSEQ multiplex PCR, and TCRdb holds only the in-frame ones, with some missing. The table shows about 140,000 clones, with approximately 88% occurring only once. Source material: PBMCs or T cells enriched from blood (not recorded which). These receptors all come from a man between 65 and 79 years old who had been exposed to COVID-19. CDR3s include the opening cysteine and the closing phenylalanine or tryptophan. A D gene is named only where the DNA matches it firmly. Clone size is stated in some rows and not others, as once, few, many or a class when expanded.

TRBJ1-5 NA NA TRBV15 TGTGCCACCGCACGAGGCCACGATCAGCCCCAGCATTTT CATARGHDQPQHF
TRBJ1-3 NA TRBD1 TRBV7-9 TGTGCCAGCAGCTTAAGGGACAGGGCCATCAACACCATATATTTT CASSLRDRAINTIYF
TRBJ2-5 NA TRBD2 TRBV7-9 TGTGCCAGCAGATCTAGCGGGAGTGAGGAGACCCAGTACTTC CASRSSGSEETQYF
TRBJ2-5 NA NA TRBV18 TGTGCCAGCTCACCACCGAGGCAGCTTCAAGAGACCCAGTACTTC CASSPPRQLQETQYF
TRBJ1-4 NA NA TRBV3-1/TRBV3-2 TGTGCCAGCAGCCTCTCTACGTACAGGGCAACTAATGAAAAACTGTTTTTT CASSLSTYRATNEKLFF
TRBJ1-6 NA NA TRBV6-4 TGTGCCAGCAGTGACGGGGCGGAAAATTCACCCCTCCACTTT CASSDGAENSPLHF
TRBJ2-2 NA TRBD2 TRBV3-1/TRBV3-2 TGTGCCAGCAGCCAAGACTTTAGGACTAGCGGGGGGATCGGGGAGCTGTTTTTT CASSQDFRTSGGIGELFF
TRBJ2-7 NA TRBD2 TRBV7-6 TGTGCCAGCAGCCAAACTAGCGGGAGTTTTAACGAGCAGTACTTC CASSQTSGSFNEQYF
TRBJ1-1 NA TRBD1 TRBV23-1 TGCGCCAGCAGTCAACTGGAGGGGGCAGGGACTGAAGCTTTCTTT CASSQLEGAGTEAFF
TRBJ2-6 once TRBD2 TRBV4-3 TGCGCCAGCAGCCTTTGGCAGGGAGGGTCTGGGGCCAACGTCCTGACTTTC CASSLWQGGSGANVLTF
TRBJ1-1 NA NA TRBV18 TGTGCCAGCTCACCAAGGGGACTCGGCACTGAAGCTTTCTTT CASSPRGLGTEAFF
TRBJ1-6 NA NA TRBV7-9 TGTGCCAGCAGCCTCCGTCGACTCGGGGATTCACCCCTCCACTTT CASSLRRLGDSPLHF
TRBJ1-5 NA NA TRBV15 TGTGCCACCAGCAGAGACCCTTGGTCAGGACTTAATCAGCCCCAGCATTTT CATSRDPWSGLNQPQHF
TRBJ1-5 NA TRBD1 TRBV28 TGTGCCAGCAGTTTACTCTCAGGGGGGAGGCCCCAGCATTTT CASSLLSGGRPQHF
TRBJ1-1 once TRBD1 TRBV15 TGTGCCACCAACACCGGGACAGGGCCCCCCACTGAAGCTTTCTTT CATNTGTGPPTEAFF
TRBJ2-7 NA NA TRBV18 TGTGCCAGCTCACCCCTGAGCGGGCAGAACTACGAGCAGTACTTC CASSPLSGQNYEQYF
TRBJ2-5 NA TRBD2 TRBV5-1 TGCGCCAGCAGCTCGCTTAGCGGGGGGGCGCGAGAGACCCAGTACTTC CASSSLSGGARETQYF
TRBJ1-4 NA NA TRBV30 TGTGCCTGGAGTCCGGATAGGGGATCGAATAATGAAAAACTGTTTTTT CAWSPDRGSNNEKLFF
TRBJ2-7 NA NA TRBV30 TGTGCCTGGAGTGATGGGGCTGCCTACGAGCAGTACTTC CAWSDGAAYEQYF
TRBJ2-5 NA TRBD1 TRBV2 TGTGCCAGCAGTAACGGACAGGGGGCCATGGAGACCCAGTACTTC CASSNGQGAMETQYF
TRBJ2-5 NA TRBD2 TRBV6-2/TRBV6-3 TGTGCCAGCAGTTACCCGGGACTAGACAAAGAGACCCAGTACTTC CASSYPGLDKETQYF
TRBJ2-1 NA TRBD2 TRBV7-2 TGTGCCACAAGGACTAGCGGGGGGGCCAATGAGCAGTTCTTC CATRTSGGANEQFF
TRBJ2-7 NA TRBD1 TRBV5-1 TGCGCCAGCAGCCTGACAGGGGGGGGCCACGAGCAGTACTTC CASSLTGGGHEQYF
TRBJ2-2 few NA TRBV24-1 TGTGCCACCAGATCACGGACCGGGGAGCTGTTTTTT CATRSRTGELFF
TRBJ2-3 NA TRBD2 TRBV11-2 TGTGCCAGCAGCTTAGCCCTTACCGCGGGGGGAAGCACAGATACGCAGTATTTT CASSLALTAGGSTDTQYF
TRBJ2-3 NA NA TRBV11-2 TGTGCCAGCAGCCCAAGTACTAGCAGGGTCCGCACAGATACGCAGTATTTT CASSPSTSRVRTDTQYF
TRBJ1-6 few NA TRBV7-9 TGTGCCAGCAGCTTATCCGGGGGGCCGGCCCTCCACTTT CASSLSGGPALHF
TRBJ1-2 NA TRBD1 TRBV7-2 TGTGCCAGCAGCTTAGGCCCATCCGGGACAGGGGTTAACTATGGCTACACCTTC CASSLGPSGTGVNYGYTF
TRBJ2-7 NA TRBD2 TRBV18 TGTGCCAGCTCCCCTGGACTAGCGGGCCTCTACGAGCAGTACTTC CASSPGLAGLYEQYF
TRBJ1-5 NA NA TRBV6-2/TRBV6-3 TGTGCCAGCAGCACCATTACGACAGATCAGCCCCAGCATTTT CASSTITTDQPQHF
TRBJ2-7 NA NA TRBV7-2 TGTGCCAGCAGCATGACAGCTCCCTACGAGCAGTACTTC CASSMTAPYEQYF
TRBJ1-1 NA TRBD1 TRBV6-4 TGTGCCAGCAGTGACTCGGCAGGGGGGAACACTGAAGCTTTCTTT CASSDSAGGNTEAFF
TRBJ1-3 few NA TRBV10-3 TGTGCCATCAGCCCGAGCTCCCTTGGAAACACCATATATTTT CAISPSSLGNTIYF
TRBJ1-1 NA TRBD1 TRBV5-6 TGTGCCAGCAGCCGAGGGACAGCGAACACTGAAGCTTTCTTT CASSRGTANTEAFF
TRBJ1-5 NA NA TRBV4-1 TGCGCCAGCAGCCAAGATGGACACCAATATAGCAATCAGCCCCAGCATTTT CASSQDGHQYSNQPQHF
TRBJ1-2 NA TRBD1 TRBV7-2 TGTGCCAGCAGCTTAGATGGGACAGGGACGGCCTATGGCTACACCTTC CASSLDGTGTAYGYTF
TRBJ2-1 once TRBD2 TRBV25-1 TGTGCCAGCATAGACGGGGGGTCCTACAATGAGCAGTTCTTC CASIDGGSYNEQFF
TRBJ2-5 NA NA TRBV13 TGTGCCAGCAGCTTAGGGCAGGGGCTACAAGAGACCCAGTACTTC CASSLGQGLQETQYF
TRBJ1-5 NA NA TRBV5-8 TGTGCCAGCAGTTCCCAGGGTCTTTTCCCTCAGCCCCAGCATTTT CASSSQGLFPQPQHF
TRBJ1-1 NA NA TRBV3-1/TRBV3-2 TGTGCCAGCAGCCAAGGAGGTGTCAGCACTGAAGCTTTCTTT CASSQGGVSTEAFF
TRBJ2-4 NA NA TRBV4-1 TGCGCCAGCAGCCAGCAGGGTTTGGACATTCAGTACTTC CASSQQGLDIQYF
TRBJ1-2 NA TRBD1 TRBV4-1 TGCGCCAGCAGCCAAGAGGGGGACAGGGGGAACTATGGCTACACCTTC CASSQEGDRGNYGYTF
TRBJ2-3 NA NA TRBV4-1 TGCGCCAGCAGCCAAGCTAGTAACAGGGGCACAGATACGCAGTATTTT CASSQASNRGTDTQYF
TRBJ1-2 NA NA TRBV12-3/TRBV12-4 TGTGCCAGCAGTTTGGGCGGCTACACCTTC CASSLGGYTF
TRBJ1-1 NA NA TRBV5-1 TGCGCCAGCAGCCCCCATGTCATGAACACTGAAGCTTTCTTT CASSPHVMNTEAFF
TRBJ2-2 NA TRBD1 TRBV9 TGTGCCAGCAACTCCGACAGGGCCACCGGGGAGCTGTTTTTT CASNSDRATGELFF
TRBJ1-3 NA NA TRBV29-1 TGCAGCGTTGCAGTCTCTGGAAACACCATATATTTT CSVAVSGNTIYF
TRBJ1-5 NA TRBD1 TRBV6-5 TGTGCCAGCAGCAGAACAGGGGATGGCAATCAGCCCCAGCATTTT CASSRTGDGNQPQHF
TRBJ1-6 NA TRBD1 TRBV6-2/TRBV6-3 TGTGCCAGCAGCTTCGTCGGGACAGGGGTCTCACCCCTCCACTTT CASSFVGTGVSPLHF
TRBJ1-3 NA NA TRBV7-2 TGTGCCAGCAGCCCGACAGGACCGATCTCTGGAAACACCATATATTTT CASSPTGPISGNTIYF
TRBJ1-4 NA NA TRBV3-1/TRBV3-2 TGTGCCAGCAGCCTACAGGGCCCAAATGAAAAACTGTTTTTT CASSLQGPNEKLFF
TRBJ2-7 NA NA TRBV19 TGTGCCAGTAGTGTCGGGACTGGGAAGACCTACGAGCAGTACTTC CASSVGTGKTYEQYF
TRBJ1-4 once NA TRBV5-8 TGTGCCAGCGGCCCACAGGTCCCTGCAACTAATGAAAAACTGTTTTTT CASGPQVPATNEKLFF
TRBJ2-1 NA TRBD2 TRBV28 TGTGCCAGCAGCTCATTCCCTAGCGGGATTACGGATTACAATGAGCAGTTCTTC CASSSFPSGITDYNEQFF
TRBJ1-2 NA TRBD1 TRBV25-1 TGTGCCAGCAGTGAATCCCGGACAGGGGCCTTCTACACCTTC CASSESRTGAFYTF
TRBJ2-3 once NA TRBV7-9 TGTGCCAGCAGCTTAAGCCAGGGCAGTACGACAGATACGCAGTATTTT CASSLSQGSTTDTQYF
TRBJ1-5 NA TRBD1 TRBV28 TGTGCCAGCAGTTTATCGTCGACAGGGAACAGGCCCCAGCATTTT CASSLSSTGNRPQHF
TRBJ2-1 NA TRBD2 TRBV18 TGTGCCAGCTCGTCGACAGGAGAGACAGGTATACCCGAAGGACTAGCGAGACCCTACAATGAGCAGTTCTTC CASSSTGETGIPEGLARPYNEQFF
TRBJ2-1 NA TRBD2 TRBV27 TGTGCCAGCAGTTCCTGGACTAGCGGAAACAATGAGCAGTTCTTC CASSSWTSGNNEQFF